This TCR beta chain was retrieved from a study of shared clonotypes between healthy human individuals. Study-wide results and limits: Clonotype sharing among donors likely depends on sequencing depth.

The authors distributed each subset's genomic DNA evenly over several immunoSEQ plates. The repertoire was sequenced with immunoSEQ multiplex PCR; TCRdb's copy has only in-frame clones and lacks some. The sample lists 2.5 million or so clones; around nine tenths were seen once. Remarks on this clone: Antigen unknown.

The donor population consisted of healthy HIV-negative adults with no recent acute infections or vaccinations. A CD45RA+ naive subset and a CD45RA-negative memory subset were split from CD4+ cells. With 3 bases removed from V and 2 bases from J, the gap between germline ends came to 12 bases. This CDR3 region has 15 residues. CDR1 and CDR2 (germline): LNHDA, SQIVND (reference sequence). Sequencing was performed on naive CD4+ T cells sorted from blood. The sample's subset: CD45RA+ positively selected. The chain couples TRBV19 to TRBJ2-3; D is perhaps TRBD2 (5 bases). This sequence was found in a man aged 18 to 30 in good health. The CDR3 region is CASSIGGPITDTQYF. CDR3 bases: TGTGCCAGTAGTATCGGCGGGCCCATCACAGATACGCAGTATTTT. The full variable domain, with the rest looked up from reference TRBV19 and TRBJ2-3, is DGGITQSPKYLFRKEGQNVTLSCEQNLNHDAMYWYRQDPGQGLRLIYYSQIVNDFQKGDIAEGYSVSREKKESFPLTVTSAQKNPTAFYLCASSIGGPITDTQYFGPGTRLTVL.